One sample yielded the 16 T cell receptor beta chains listed below, sequenced in a study of OX40 agonist ivuxolimab in advanced cancers. Only in-frame clones appear in the TCRdb table, and some are missing; sequencing was by immunoSEQ multiplex PCR. The sample lists roughly 75,000 clones, over 75% occurring once. The starting material was CD4+ or CD8+ T cells sorted from blood, obtained in a trial of the OX40 agonist ivuxolimab. The receptors were gathered from an adult with an advanced solid tumor such as melanoma, head and neck, liver or kidney cancer.

The rearrangement links TRBV5-6 to TRBJ2-1, with D possibly matching TRBD1 (6 bases). This CDR3 region has 13 residues. Trimming removed 6 bases from V and 4 bases from J, with 11 bases in between. Germline loops: CDR1 SGHDT, CDR2 YYEEEE. CDR3 bases: TGTGCCAGCAAGATACAGGGATACAATGAGCAGTTCTTC. Translation gives CASKIQGYNEQFF.

The rearrangement joins TRBV29-1 to TRBJ2-7; TRBD2 agrees at 13 bases. With 0 bases clipped from V and 2 bases from J, the junction kept 4 bases outside the gene matches. The CDR3 spans 16 residues. Germline assignment: CDR1 SQVTM and CDR2 ANQGSEA. Here the CDR3 reads CSVEDPTSGRAYEQYF. The DNA of the CDR3 is TGCAGCGTTGAAGATCCAACTAGCGGGAGGGCCTACGAGCAGTACTTC.

The rearrangement links TRBV30 to TRBJ1-2; D might be TRBD1 (6 bases). Trimming stripped 0 bases from V and 3 bases from J, with 11 bases between. The CDR3 extends over 14 amino acids. CDR1 is GTSNPN and CDR2 is SVGIG in the germline V gene (reference sequence). The CDR3 is CAWSVQGRHYGYTF. The CDR3 bases are TGTGCCTGGAGTGTACAGGGAAGACACTATGGCTACACCTTC.

The genes are TRBV6-6 and TRBJ2-3, with D possibly called TRBD1 or TRBD2 (5 bases each). Trimming stripped 7 bases from V and 0 bases from J, with 11 bases between. The CDR3 contains 14 residues. Germline assignment: CDR1 MNHNY and CDR2 SVGAGI (reference sequence). The CDR3: CASIGGTSTDTQYF. CDR3 coding DNA: TGTGCCAGCATTGGGGGTACTAGCACAGATACGCAGTATTTT.

This rearrangement joins TRBV19 to TRBJ2-2; TRBD1 is a possible D gene (5 bases). Germline assignment: CDR1 LNHDA and CDR2 SQIVND (reference sequence). The CDR3 spans 15 residues. V was pared by 4 bases and J by 4 bases, with 13 bases between. The CDR3 DNA sequence: TGTGCCAGTAGTACCATAGACAGTATCACCGGGGAGCTGTTTTTT. Protein product: CASSTIDSITGELFF.

This chain links TRBV7-9 with TRBJ2-7; 11 positions agree with TRBD2. Germline assignment: CDR1 SEHNR and CDR2 FQNEAQ (reference sequence). Germline trimming cut 0 bases from V and 2 bases from J; bases unmatched to any gene: 3. The CDR3 spans 16 residues. The CDR3 sequence: CASSLATSGGTYEQYF. The DNA for the CDR3 is TGTGCCAGCAGCTTAGCTACTAGCGGGGGTACCTACGAGCAGTACTTC. The full variable domain, its missing parts supplied by reference TRBV7-9 and TRBJ2-7, is DTGVSQNPRHKITKRGQNVTFRCDPISEHNRLYWYRQTLGQGPEFLTYFQNEAQLEKSRLLSDRFSAERPKGSFSTLEIQRTEQGDSAMYLCASSLATSGGTYEQYFGPGTRLTVT.

Written as DNA, the CDR3 is TGTGCCAGCAGCTCCAAACCGGGACATCAAGAGACCCAGTACTTC. Translating it yields CASSSKPGHQETQYF. The rearrangement links TRBV5-8 to TRBJ2-5; D may be TRBD1 (6 bases). The CDR3 is made up of 15 amino acids. Trimming took off 3 bases at V and 2 bases at J, with 14 bases between the two ends. In germline, CDR1 is SGHTS, CDR2 YDEGEE. The variable domain in full, completed from reference TRBV5-8 and TRBJ2-5, reads EAGVTQSPTHLIKTRGQQATLRCSPISGHTSVYWYQQALGLGLQFLLWYDEGEERNRGNFPPRFSGRQFPNYSSELNVNALELEDSALYLCASSSKPGHQETQYFGPGTRLLVL.

Comments on this clone: Different DNA sequences within this sample yield the same CDR3. V gene TRBV7-9 combines with J gene TRBJ2-7, with D possibly TRBD2 on 5 matching bases. The length of the CDR3 is 12 residues. V dropped 1 base and J dropped 7 bases, with 8 bases sitting between them. Per the germline V gene, CDR1 is SEHNR and CDR2 is FQNEAQ (reference sequence). The CDR3 protein is CASSLGGSEQYF. The CDR3 nucleotides read TGTGCCAGCAGCTTAGGAGGGTCTGAGCAGTACTTC.

The V call is TRBV11-2, the J call TRBJ2-7, with 8 bases identical to TRBD1. The CDR3 has 18 amino acids. Looked up from germline, CDR1 is SGHAT and CDR2 is FQNNGV. With 5 bases clipped from V and 3 bases from J, the junction kept 18 bases outside the gene matches. CDR3 amino acids: CASSPIKGSGGPYYEQYF. The DNA for the CDR3 is TGTGCCAGCAGCCCCATCAAGGGGTCAGGGGGCCCTTACTACGAGCAGTACTTC.

The V gene is TRBV6-1, the J gene TRBJ2-7, with D unclear. V gave up 0 bases and J gave up 7 bases, with 4 bases separating them. This CDR3 spans 11 amino acids. Germline CDR1 reads MNHNS; CDR2 reads SASEGT. CDR3 residues: CASSEAGEQYF. The DNA for the CDR3 is TGTGCCAGCAGTGAAGCCGGGGAGCAGTACTTC.

The chain links TRBV9 to TRBJ1-2, with no clear D. CDR1 is SGDLS, CDR2 YYNGEE, per germline. The ends were cut back, 0 bases at V and 2 bases at J, with 8 bases in the middle. The CDR3 sequence is 14 residues long. The CDR3 here is CASSVASGNYGYTF. CDR3 DNA: TGTGCCAGCAGCGTAGCATCAGGAAACTATGGCTACACCTTC.

The chain combines TRBV14 with TRBJ1-1, with D perhaps TRBD1 (5 bases). V dropped 0 bases and J dropped 4 bases, with 18 bases sitting between them. The germline V gene has CDR1 SGHDN and CDR2 FVKESK. The CDR3 runs 17 residues. The CDR3 DNA reads as TGTGCCAGCAGCCAAGAGTTGGGCTCAGGGTGGGTCACTGAAGCTTTCTTT. This codes for CASSQELGSGWVTEAFF. Full variable domain (rest looked up from reference TRBV14 and TRBJ1-1): EAGVTQFPSHSVIEKGQTVTLRCDPISGHDNLYWYRRVMGKEIKFLLHFVKESKQDESGMPNNRFLAERTGGTYSTLKVQPAELEDSGVYFCASSQELGSGWVTEAFFGQGTRLTVV.

This clone was seen a handful of times. The chain links TRBV9 to TRBJ1-1; D remains unclear. The CDR3 totals 13 residues. The V end was cut by 2 bases, the J end by 7 bases, with 12 bases between. Germline assignment: CDR1 SGDLS and CDR2 YYNGEE. The CDR3 sequence is CASSVLRGSEAFF. The CDR3 DNA follows: TGTGCCAGCAGCGTTCTGCGTGGGAGTGAAGCTTTCTTT.

CDR3 bases: TGTGCCAGTAGCGGTACAACCTACAATGAGCAGTTCTTC. Translating gives CASSGTTYNEQFF. The J gene is TRBJ2-1, the V gene TRBV2; tentative D call: TRBD2 (6 bases). V was shortened by 9 bases and J by 2 bases, with 11 bases between the two germline ends. The CDR3 loop spans 13 amino acids. In germline, CDR1 is SNHLY, CDR2 FYNNEI. The variable domain in full, completed from reference TRBV2 and TRBJ2-1, reads EPEVTQTPSHQVTQMGQEVILRCVPISNHLYFYWYRQILGQKVEFLVSFYNNEISEKSEIFDDQFSVERPDGSNFTLKIRSTKLEDSAMYFCASSGTTYNEQFFGPGTRLTVL.

This chain uses TRBV7-9 with TRBJ2-7; TRBD1 agrees at 8 bases. The germline V gene has CDR1 SEHNR and CDR2 FQNEAQ (reference sequence). There are 14 residues in the CDR3. J gave up 3 bases and V 3 bases, and 4 bases lay outside the gene matches. For the CDR3, the DNA is TGTGCCAGCAGCTTCGCCGGGACAGGCTACGAGCAGTACTTC. This codes for CASSFAGTGYEQYF.

The chain is built from TRBV29-1 and TRBJ1-2; maybe TRBD1 (5 bases). Looked up from germline, CDR1 is SQVTM and CDR2 is ANQGSEA. The CDR3 extends over 15 amino acids. V lost 2 bases and J lost 1, with 14 bases in between. The DNA for the CDR3 is TGCAGCGTTGAACATGATTACAGGTTTAACTATGGCTACACCTTC. Translation: CSVEHDYRFNYGYTF.